The 24 T cell receptor beta chains below were found in one sample sequenced in a study of OX40 agonist ivuxolimab in advanced cancers. Data came from immunoSEQ multiplex PCR; TCRdb stores just in-frame clones and leaves some out. The table includes 69,000 or so clones, 85% detected once. The sequenced sample was CD4+ or CD8+ T cells sorted from blood, obtained in a trial of the OX40 agonist ivuxolimab. These receptors were taken from an adult with an advanced solid tumor such as melanoma, head and neck, liver or kidney cancer.

This clone has a handful of counts. The chain recombines TRBV5-1 with TRBJ2-7; D gene unclear. The CDR3 has 13 residues. The germline V gene encodes CDR1 SGHRS and CDR2 YFSETQ. The germline V and J ends were trimmed by 1 base and 5 bases, with 10 bases remaining between them. Here the CDR3 reads CASSLTDVNEQYF. The CDR3 DNA reads as TGCGCCAGCAGCTTGACGGACGTCAACGAGCAGTACTTC. Full variable domain (remainder filled in from reference TRBV5-1 and TRBJ2-7): KAGVTQTPRYLIKTRGQQVTLSCSPISGHRSVSWYQQTPGQGLQFLFEYFSETQRNKGNFPGRFSGRQFSNSRSEMNVSTLELGDSALYLCASSLTDVNEQYFGPGTRLTVT.

Concerning this clone itself: Other DNA variants within this sample encode the same CDR3. DNA for the CDR3: TGTGCCAGCTCACCAGGGGCCTACGAGCAGTACTTC. Protein: CASSPGAYEQYF. The gene calls are TRBV18 and TRBJ2-7; D unclear. V was trimmed by 2 bases and J by 2 bases, leaving 4 bases between them. Germline V lookup: CDR1 KGHSH, CDR2 LQKENI. The CDR3 loop spans 12 amino acids.

The chain combines TRBV27 with TRBJ2-3; D possibly corresponds to TRBD1 (6 bases). The germline V and J ends were trimmed by 5 bases and 5 bases, with 8 bases remaining between them. This CDR3 spans 12 amino acids. Germline loops: CDR1 MNHEY, CDR2 SMNVEV (reference sequence). DNA of the CDR3: TGTGCCAGCAGTCCGACAGGAGATACGCAGTATTTT. Amino acid sequence: CASSPTGDTQYF.

The V and J genes are TRBV7-2 and TRBJ1-5; D is uncertain. In germline, CDR1 is SGHTA, CDR2 FQGNSA. Trimming stripped 1 base from V and 5 bases from J, with 6 bases between. The CDR3 has 13 residues. DNA for the CDR3: TGTGCCAGCAGCTTAGAGGAGCATCAGCCCCAGCATTTT. It codes for CASSLEEHQPQHF.

This clone appeared a few times. This chain connects TRBV11-3 to TRBJ2-5, with D possibly matching TRBD2 (6 bases). CDR1 is SGHNT, CDR2 YENEEA, per germline. Trimming took 3 bases from V and 2 from J, leaving 13 bases between them. This CDR3 comprises 15 residues. The CDR3 is CASSFRGKGQETQYF. Here the CDR3 DNA reads TGTGCCAGCAGCTTCCGGGGGAAGGGACAAGAGACCCAGTACTTC.

This rearrangement joins TRBV7-9 to TRBJ1-2; no clear D. The CDR3 contains 13 residues. The V gene lost 5 bases and the J gene lost 2 bases, with 9 bases spanning the gap. Germline V lookup: CDR1 SEHNR, CDR2 FQNEAQ (reference sequence). CDR3 sequence (DNA): TGTGCCAGCAGCCGAGACGGGAACTATGGCTACACCTTC. Encoded protein: CASSRDGNYGYTF.

The chain has TRBV9 and TRBJ2-5; TRBD1 is a possible D gene (7 bases). The tail of the sequence fits TRBJ2-7 better, so the J call may be wrong. Germline V CDR1 and CDR2: SGDLS, YYNGEE. The CDR3 has 13 amino acids. CDR3 DNA sequence: TGTGCCAGCAGCGCTCGACAGGGAGGCGAGCAGTACTTC. This gives the protein CASSARQGGEQYF.

V and J are TRBV7-2 and TRBJ1-2, with 7 bases lining up with TRBD1. Germline V gene lookup returns CDR1 SGHTA and CDR2 FQGNSA. The CDR3 is 13 amino acids. The ends lost 4 bases at V and 4 bases at J; junction bases unmatched: 3. CDR3 sequence (DNA): TGTGCCAGCAGCTCACAGGGGATCTATGGCTACACCTTC. Amino acids: CASSSQGIYGYTF.

The chain employs TRBV29-1 and TRBJ2-2, with a tentative D call TRBD1 (6 bases). Between the trimmed V and J ends, which lost 7 bases and 1 base, there was a span of 10 bases. Germline V lookup: CDR1 SQVTM, CDR2 ANQGSEA. The CDR3 consists of 13 residues. The CDR3 protein is CSARGQNTGELFF. The CDR3 nucleotides read TGCAGCGCGAGGGGACAGAACACCGGGGAGCTGTTTTTT.

This rearrangement joins TRBV6-5 to TRBJ2-7; the match to TRBD2 covers 8 bases. Trimming cost V 5 bases and J 6 bases; bases outside gene matches: 6. The CDR3 length is 13 residues. Per germline, CDR1 MNHEY and CDR2 SVGAGI. Written as DNA, the CDR3 is TGTGCCAGCAGTCCAGGACTAGCAGTCGAGCAGTACTTC. Its translation: CASSPGLAVEQYF.

This chain uses TRBV30 with TRBJ2-3, with TRBD2 identical over 12 bases. The CDR3 covers 16 residues. Germline V lookup: CDR1 GTSNPN, CDR2 SVGIG (reference sequence). V shed 0 bases and J 4 bases; nucleotides not matched to a gene: 5. The CDR3 spells CAWSVRASGRADTQYF. For the CDR3, the DNA is TGTGCCTGGAGTGTACGGGCTAGCGGGAGGGCAGATACGCAGTATTTT.

The chain uses TRBV11-2 and TRBJ2-7; 8 nucleotides agree with TRBD1. The CDR3 has 13 residues. Germline V gene sequence: CDR1 SGHAT, CDR2 FQNNGV. With 5 bases clipped from V and 3 bases from J, the junction kept 3 bases outside the gene matches. The CDR3 sequence is CASSADRDYEQYF. For the CDR3, the DNA is TGTGCCAGCAGCGCGGACAGGGACTACGAGCAGTACTTC.

This chain uses TRBV5-4 with TRBJ1-2; TRBD1 might be the D (5 bases). The V gene's germline CDR1 is SGHNT and CDR2 YYREEE (reference sequence). The CDR3 is 14 residues long. Trimming shortened V by 4 bases and J by 2 bases, and 12 bases separated the two germline ends. The CDR3 spells CASSHGTLNYGYTF. In nucleotides, the CDR3 is TGTGCCAGCAGCCATGGGACTTTGAACTATGGCTACACCTTC. Looking up the rest from reference TRBV5-4 and TRBJ1-2 gives the full variable domain: ETGVTQSPTHLIKTRGQQVTLRCSSQSGHNTVSWYQQALGQGPQFIFQYYREEENGRGNFPPRFSGLQFPNYSSELNVNALELDDSALYLCASSHGTLNYGYTFGSGTRLTVV.

This chain uses TRBV28 with TRBJ2-7; the match to TRBD1 covers 9 bases. The CDR3 loop spans 15 amino acids. The V and J ends lost 3 bases and 6 bases, in that order; junction bases with no gene match: 9. In germline, CDR1 is MDHEN, CDR2 SYDVKM. This CDR3 reads CASSLLATGGGEQYF. As DNA, the CDR3 is TGTGCCAGCAGTTTGCTCGCGACAGGGGGGGGCGAGCAGTACTTC.

V gene TRBV6-1 combines with J gene TRBJ1-5, with D possibly being TRBD1 (5 bases). The V gene's germline CDR1 is MNHNS and CDR2 SASEGT. The CDR3 runs 12 residues. V was shortened by 6 bases and J by 5 bases, with 8 bases between the two germline ends. Here the CDR3 reads CASRQTDQPQHF. The CDR3 nucleotides are TGTGCCAGCAGGCAGACAGATCAGCCCCAGCATTTT.

This chain uses TRBV5-1 with TRBJ2-3, with 12 bases that match TRBD2. Germline V lookup: CDR1 SGHRS, CDR2 YFSETQ. The length of the CDR3 is 19 residues. Trimming cost V 0 bases and J 4 bases; bases outside gene matches: 12. CDR3 sequence (DNA): TGCGCCAGCAGCTTGGGAAGAACCGGACTAGCGGGATTTCCAGATACGCAGTATTTT. This encodes CASSLGRTGLAGFPDTQYF.

The genes are TRBV5-1 and TRBJ2-2, with 10 bases aligning to TRBD1. From germline, CDR1 is SGHRS and CDR2 YFSETQ. J lost 5 bases, V lost 5 bases, and 9 bases had no gene match. The CDR3 spans 16 residues. CDR3 sequence (DNA): TGCGCCAGCAGGTCCCCCGGGACAGGGGCGACCGGGGAGCTGTTTTTT. Translated, it gives CASRSPGTGATGELFF.

The chain employs TRBV7-2 and TRBJ1-2; 10 bases line up with TRBD1. The J segment lost 7 bases and the V segment lost 5 bases, leaving 10 bases of the junction unmatched. In germline, CDR1 is SGHTA, CDR2 FQGNSA. This CDR3 is built from 15 residues. The CDR3 spells CASSTRQGASGGYTF. CDR3 bases: TGTGCCAGCAGCACCCGACAGGGGGCGAGTGGTGGCTACACCTTC.

This chain uses TRBV18 with TRBJ2-7; 9 bases align to TRBD1. There are 14 residues in the CDR3. Losses at the gene ends were 3 bases for V and 5 bases for J; bases not matched to a gene: 5. CDR1 KGHSH and CDR2 LQKENI come from the germline V gene. The CDR3 region has the DNA TGTGCCAGCTCACCGTCGGGACAGGGTAACGAGCAGTACTTC. Its protein product is CASSPSGQGNEQYF.

Regarding this clone: Other DNA variants within this sample encode the same CDR3. The gene calls are TRBV7-9 and TRBJ2-1, with a tentative D call TRBD2 (6 bases). Germline V gene sequence: CDR1 SEHNR, CDR2 FQNEAQ (reference sequence). The V end was cut by 3 bases, the J end by 10 bases, with 10 bases between. The CDR3 has 12 amino acids. The CDR3 DNA follows: TGTGCCAGCAGCTTGGACTACAGGGAGCAGTTCTTC. Encoded protein: CASSLDYREQFF. Drawing the rest from reference TRBV7-9 and TRBJ2-1, the complete variable domain is DTGVSQNPRHKITKRGQNVTFRCDPISEHNRLYWYRQTLGQGPEFLTYFQNEAQLEKSRLLSDRFSAERPKGSFSTLEIQRTEQGDSAMYLCASSLDYREQFFGPGTRLTVL.

The chain uses TRBV6-6 and TRBJ1-3; D may be TRBD1 (6 bases). The germline V gene has CDR1 MNHNY and CDR2 SVGAGI (reference sequence). CDR3 length: 16 amino acids. Trimming shortened V by 2 bases and J by 0 bases, and 11 bases separated the two germline ends. CDR3 sequence: CASSYQGHSSGNTIYF. CDR3 DNA sequence: TGTGCCAGCAGTTACCAGGGGCATTCCTCTGGAAACACCATATATTTT.

The chain is built from TRBV6-1 and TRBJ2-5; D call uncertain. Germline V gives CDR1 MNHNS, CDR2 SASEGT. Trimming left V 1 base short and J 6 bases short, with 0 bases between. The CDR3 loop spans 10 amino acids. CDR3 DNA sequence: TGTGCCAGCAGTGAAGAGACCCAGTACTTC. It codes for CASSEETQYF.

The rearrangement uses TRBV6-5 and TRBJ2-7, with TRBD1 matching over 12 bases. Germline trimming cut 2 bases from V and 7 bases from J; bases unmatched to any gene: 6. This CDR3 is built from 15 residues. The germline gives CDR1 MNHEY, CDR2 SVGAGI. The CDR3 sequence is CASSYQGQGASEQYF. The CDR3 DNA reads TGTGCCAGCAGTTACCAGGGACAGGGGGCGAGTGAGCAGTACTTC.

The chain has TRBV15 and TRBJ1-1, with D possibly being TRBD1 (5 bases). CDR1 and CDR2 from the germline V gene are LNHNV and YYDKDF (reference sequence). V lost 0 bases and J lost 13, with 12 bases in between. This CDR3 has 12 residues. The CDR3 reads CATSRDAGQGFF. The CDR3 bases are TGTGCCACCAGCAGAGATGCTGGACAAGGTTTCTTT.